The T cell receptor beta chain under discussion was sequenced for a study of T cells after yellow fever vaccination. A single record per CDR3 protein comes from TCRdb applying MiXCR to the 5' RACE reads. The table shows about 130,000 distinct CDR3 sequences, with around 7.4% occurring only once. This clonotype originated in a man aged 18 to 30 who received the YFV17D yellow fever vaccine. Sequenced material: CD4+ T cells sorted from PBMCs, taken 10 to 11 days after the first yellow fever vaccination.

The CDR3 loop reads CSASGGHGNEQFF. The CDR3 DNA is TGCAGTGCTAGCGGGGGGCATGGAAATGAGCAGTTCTTC. The rearrangement links TRBV20-1 to TRBJ2-1; TRBD2 might be the D (7 bases). CDR1 and CDR2 (germline): DFQATT, SNEGSKA (reference sequence). Deletions cut 3 bases from V and 7 bases from J, with 13 bases between. The CDR3 spans 13 residues.